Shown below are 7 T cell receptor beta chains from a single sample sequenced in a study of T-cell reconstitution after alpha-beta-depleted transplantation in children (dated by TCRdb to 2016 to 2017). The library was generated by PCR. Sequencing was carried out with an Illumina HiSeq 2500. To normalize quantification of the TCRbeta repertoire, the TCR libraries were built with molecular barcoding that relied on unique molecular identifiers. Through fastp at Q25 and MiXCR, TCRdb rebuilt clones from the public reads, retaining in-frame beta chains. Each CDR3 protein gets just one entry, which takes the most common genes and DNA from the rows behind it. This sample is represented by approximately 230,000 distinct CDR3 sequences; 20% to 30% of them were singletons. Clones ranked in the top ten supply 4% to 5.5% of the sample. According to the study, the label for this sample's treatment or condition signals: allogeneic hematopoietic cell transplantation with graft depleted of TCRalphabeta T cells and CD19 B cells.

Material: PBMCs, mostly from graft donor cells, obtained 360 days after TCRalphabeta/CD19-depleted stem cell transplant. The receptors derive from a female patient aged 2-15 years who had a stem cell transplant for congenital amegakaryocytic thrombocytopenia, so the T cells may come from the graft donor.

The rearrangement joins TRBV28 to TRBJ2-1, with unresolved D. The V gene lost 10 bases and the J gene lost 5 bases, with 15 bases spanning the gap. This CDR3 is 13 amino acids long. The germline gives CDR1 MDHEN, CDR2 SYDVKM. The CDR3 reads CATSAYMNNEQFF. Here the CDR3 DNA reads TGTGCCACCTCGGCGTATATGAACAATGAGCAGTTCTTC.

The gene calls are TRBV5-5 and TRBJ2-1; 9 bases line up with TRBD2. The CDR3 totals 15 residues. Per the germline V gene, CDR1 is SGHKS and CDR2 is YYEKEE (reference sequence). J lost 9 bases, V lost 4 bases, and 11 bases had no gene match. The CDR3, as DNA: TGTGCCAGCAGCGGGGGACTAGCCACCTATACTGAGCAGTTCTTC. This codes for CASSGGLATYTEQFF.

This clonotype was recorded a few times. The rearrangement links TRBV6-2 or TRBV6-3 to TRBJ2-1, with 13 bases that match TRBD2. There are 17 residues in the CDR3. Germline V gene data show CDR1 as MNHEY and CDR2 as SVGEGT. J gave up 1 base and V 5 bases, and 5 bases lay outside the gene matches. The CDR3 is CASSGTSGKWSYNEQFF. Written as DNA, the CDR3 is TGTGCCAGCAGTGGGACTAGCGGGAAGTGGTCCTACAATGAGCAGTTCTTC.

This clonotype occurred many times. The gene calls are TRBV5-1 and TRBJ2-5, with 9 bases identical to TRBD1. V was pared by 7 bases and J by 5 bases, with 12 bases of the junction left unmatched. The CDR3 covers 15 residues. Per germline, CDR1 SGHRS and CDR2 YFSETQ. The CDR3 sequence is CASLLTGGISETQYF. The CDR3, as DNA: TGCGCCAGCTTGTTGACAGGGGGAATCTCGGAGACCCAGTACTTC.

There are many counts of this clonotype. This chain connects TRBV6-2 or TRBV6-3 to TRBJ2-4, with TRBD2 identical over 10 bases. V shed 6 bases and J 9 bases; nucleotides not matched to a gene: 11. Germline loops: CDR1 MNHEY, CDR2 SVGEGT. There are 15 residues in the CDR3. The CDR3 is CASSPKYSGRTIQYF. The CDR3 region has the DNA TGTGCCAGCAGCCCAAAATATAGCGGGAGGACCATTCAGTACTTC.

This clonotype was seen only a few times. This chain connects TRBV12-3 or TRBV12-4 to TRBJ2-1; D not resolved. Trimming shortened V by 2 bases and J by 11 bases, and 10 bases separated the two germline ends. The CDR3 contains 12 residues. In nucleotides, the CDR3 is TGTGCCAGCAGTTTACCTTTTAGTAAGCAGTTCTTC. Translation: CASSLPFSKQFF.

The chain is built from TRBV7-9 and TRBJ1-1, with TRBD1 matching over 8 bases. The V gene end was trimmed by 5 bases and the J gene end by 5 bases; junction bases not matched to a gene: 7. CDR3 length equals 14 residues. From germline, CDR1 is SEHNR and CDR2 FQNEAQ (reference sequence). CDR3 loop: CASSAGQGRTEAFF. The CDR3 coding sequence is TGTGCCAGCAGCGCCGGACAGGGAAGGACTGAAGCTTTCTTT.